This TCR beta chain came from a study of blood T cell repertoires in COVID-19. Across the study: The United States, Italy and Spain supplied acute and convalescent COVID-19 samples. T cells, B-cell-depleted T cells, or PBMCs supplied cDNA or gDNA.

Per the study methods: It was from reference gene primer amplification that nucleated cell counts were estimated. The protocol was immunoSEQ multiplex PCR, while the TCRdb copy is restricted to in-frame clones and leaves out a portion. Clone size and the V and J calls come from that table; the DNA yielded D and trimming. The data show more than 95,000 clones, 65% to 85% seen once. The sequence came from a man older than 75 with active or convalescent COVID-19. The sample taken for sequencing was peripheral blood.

This chain's CDR3 is CASSPGTETNEKLFF. The DNA of the CDR3 is TGTGCCAGCAGTCCTGGGACAGAAACTAATGAAAAACTGTTTTTT. This chain connects TRBV28 to TRBJ1-4; 7 positions agree with TRBD1. This CDR3 contains 15 residues. The junction had 4 bases not matched to a gene; V was cut back by 5 bases and J by 1 base. Germline-derived CDR1 and CDR2 are MDHEN and SYDVKM.